The text below deals with one T cell receptor beta chain. These data originate in a study of response to subunit inactivated influenza vaccine. TCRdb re-called the RT-PCR reads through MiXCR, storing one row per CDR3 protein. Counted here are fewer than 700,000 distinct CDR3 sequences, 10% to 15% occurring once; the ten biggest clones make up roughly 14%. This specimen consisted of PBMCs from blood, obtained about 6 weeks after vaccination. This TCR derives from a man between 45 and 60 years old who received an inactivated influenza vaccine.

In nucleotides, the CDR3 is TGTGCCAGCAGCCAAGAAGGCCTGGACACTGAAGCTTTCTTT. This encodes CASSQEGLDTEAFF. The chain carries TRBV4-2 and TRBJ1-1; D ambiguous. The CDR3 length is 14 residues. The germline gives CDR1 LGHNA, CDR2 YNFKEQ. Trimming shortened V by 0 bases and J by 3 bases, and 8 bases separated the two germline ends.